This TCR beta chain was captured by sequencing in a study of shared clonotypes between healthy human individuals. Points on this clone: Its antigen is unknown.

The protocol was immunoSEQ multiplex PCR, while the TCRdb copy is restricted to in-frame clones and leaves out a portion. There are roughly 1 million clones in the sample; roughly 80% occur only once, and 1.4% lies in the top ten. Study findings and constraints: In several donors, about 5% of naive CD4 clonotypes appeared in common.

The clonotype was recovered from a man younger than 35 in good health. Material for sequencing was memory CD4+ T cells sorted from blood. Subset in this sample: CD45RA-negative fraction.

CDR3: CASSPTRLAGGSYNEQFF. In nucleotides, the CDR3 is TGTGCCAGTAGTCCAACGCGACTAGCGGGGGGATCCTACAATGAGCAGTTCTTC. The rearrangement joins TRBV19 to TRBJ2-1, with TRBD2 matching 13 bases. Losses at the gene ends were 5 bases for V and 1 base for J; bases not matched to a gene: 8. The CDR3 is 18 amino acids. Germline assignment: CDR1 LNHDA and CDR2 SQIVND (reference sequence).